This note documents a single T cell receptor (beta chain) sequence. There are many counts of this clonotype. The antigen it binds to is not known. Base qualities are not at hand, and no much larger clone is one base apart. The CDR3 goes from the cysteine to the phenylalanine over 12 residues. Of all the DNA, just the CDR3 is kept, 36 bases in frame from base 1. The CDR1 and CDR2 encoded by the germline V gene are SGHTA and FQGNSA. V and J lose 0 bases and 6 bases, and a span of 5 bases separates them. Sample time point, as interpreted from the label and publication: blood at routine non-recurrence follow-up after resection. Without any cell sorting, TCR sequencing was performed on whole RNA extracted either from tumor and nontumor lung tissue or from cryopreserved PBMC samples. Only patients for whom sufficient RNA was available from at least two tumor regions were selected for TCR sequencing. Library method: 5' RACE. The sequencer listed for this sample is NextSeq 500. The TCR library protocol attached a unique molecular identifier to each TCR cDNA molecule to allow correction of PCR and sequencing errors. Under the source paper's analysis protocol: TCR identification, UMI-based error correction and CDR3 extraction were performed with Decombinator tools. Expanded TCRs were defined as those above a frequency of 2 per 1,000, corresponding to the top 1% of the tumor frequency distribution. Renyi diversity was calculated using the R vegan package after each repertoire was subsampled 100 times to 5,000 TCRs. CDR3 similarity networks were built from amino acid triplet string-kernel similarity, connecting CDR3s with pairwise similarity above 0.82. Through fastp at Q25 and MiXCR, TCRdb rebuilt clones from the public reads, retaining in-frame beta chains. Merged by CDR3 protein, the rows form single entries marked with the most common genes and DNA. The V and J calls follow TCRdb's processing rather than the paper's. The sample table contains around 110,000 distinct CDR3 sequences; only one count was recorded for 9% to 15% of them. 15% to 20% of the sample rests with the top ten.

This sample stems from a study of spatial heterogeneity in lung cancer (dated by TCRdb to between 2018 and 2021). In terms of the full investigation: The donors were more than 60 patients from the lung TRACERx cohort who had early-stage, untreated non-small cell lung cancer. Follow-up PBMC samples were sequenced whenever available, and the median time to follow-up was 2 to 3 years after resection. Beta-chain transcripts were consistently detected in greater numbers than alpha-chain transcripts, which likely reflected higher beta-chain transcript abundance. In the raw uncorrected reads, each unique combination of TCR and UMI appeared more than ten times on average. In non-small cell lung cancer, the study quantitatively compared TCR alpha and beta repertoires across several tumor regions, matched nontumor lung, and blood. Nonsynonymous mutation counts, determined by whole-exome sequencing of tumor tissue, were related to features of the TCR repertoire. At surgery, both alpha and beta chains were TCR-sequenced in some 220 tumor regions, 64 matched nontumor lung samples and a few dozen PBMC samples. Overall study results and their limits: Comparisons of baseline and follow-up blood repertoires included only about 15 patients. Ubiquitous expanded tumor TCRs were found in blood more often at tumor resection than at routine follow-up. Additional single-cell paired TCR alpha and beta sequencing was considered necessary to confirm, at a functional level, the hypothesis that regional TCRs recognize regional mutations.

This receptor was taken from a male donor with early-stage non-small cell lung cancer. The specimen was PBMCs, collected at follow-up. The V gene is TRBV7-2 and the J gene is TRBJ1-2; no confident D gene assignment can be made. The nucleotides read TGTGCCAGCAGCTTAGCGGCTAATGGCTACACCTTC. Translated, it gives CASSLAANGYTF.